This T cell receptor (beta chain) was documented in a study of OX40 agonist ivuxolimab in advanced cancers. The repertoire was sequenced with immunoSEQ multiplex PCR; TCRdb's copy has only in-frame clones and lacks some. The sample comprises about 46,000 clones, roughly nine tenths of which are singletons, and roughly 5% rests with the top ten. From germline, CDR1 is MGHRA and CDR2 YSYEKL. V was trimmed by 1 base and J by 0 bases, leaving 10 bases between them. The CDR3 runs 16 residues. The V gene is TRBV4-1, the J gene TRBJ2-1; possibly TRBD2 for D (5 bases). Sequencing was performed on CD4+ or CD8+ T cells sorted from blood, taken in a trial of the OX40 agonist ivuxolimab. The TCR sequence derives from an adult with an advanced solid tumor such as melanoma, head and neck, liver or kidney cancer. The CDR3 DNA follows: TGCGCCAGCAGCCAAGGGACTGCCCCCTCCTACAATGAGCAGTTCTTC. This encodes CASSQGTAPSYNEQFF.